This passage covers 24 T cell receptor beta chains from one sample sequenced in a study of blood T cell repertoires in COVID-19. The table came from immunoSEQ multiplex PCR; TCRdb's copy has only in-frame clones and leaves some out. The table includes about 59,000 clones, around 90% detected once. Material for sequencing was peripheral blood. These receptors all come from an elderly woman with active COVID-19.

Points on this clone: The identical CDR3 is also encoded by other nucleotide sequences in the sample. This chain uses TRBV5-1 with TRBJ1-1; D may be TRBD1 (6 bases). This CDR3 comprises 14 residues. V shed 2 bases and J shed 1 base, with 9 bases lying between them. Germline CDR1 and CDR2: SGHRS and YFSETQ. The CDR3 is CASSLGQSNTEAFF. For the CDR3, the DNA is TGCGCCAGCAGCTTAGGACAGTCGAACACTGAAGCTTTCTTT.

This clone was observed a single time. The CDR3 loop is CASSLAPESSYEQYF. The CDR3 DNA sequence: TGTGCCAGCAGCTTGGCACCGGAGAGCTCCTACGAGCAGTACTTC. The gene calls are TRBV5-5 and TRBJ2-7; the D is unclear. Trimming removed 0 bases at V and 0 bases at J, with 10 bases between. CDR1 and CDR2 from the germline V gene are SGHKS and YYEKEE (reference sequence). This CDR3 has 15 amino acids.

This clone was picked up a small number of times. CDR3 residues: CASILANTQYF. The CDR3 DNA sequence: TGTGCCAGTATTCTAGCAAATACGCAGTATTTT. The chain employs TRBV2 and TRBJ2-3; D may be TRBD2 (5 bases). The CDR3 runs to 11 residues. Trimming stripped 9 bases from V and 7 bases from J, with 11 bases between. Germline CDR1 is SNHLY and CDR2 is FYNNEI.

The rearrangement uses TRBV14 and TRBJ2-7; no reliable D call. V gave up 4 bases and J gave up 3 bases, with 4 bases separating them. The germline CDR1 and CDR2 sequences are SGHDN and FVKESK. The CDR3 has 11 amino acids. The CDR3 loop is CASSPFYEQYF. DNA for the CDR3: TGTGCCAGCAGCCCTTTCTACGAGCAGTACTTC.

This chain connects TRBV7-9 to TRBJ1-2; possibly TRBD1 for D (5 bases). Deletions cut 5 bases from V and 5 bases from J, with 12 bases between. From germline, CDR1 is SEHNR and CDR2 FQNEAQ (reference sequence). The CDR3 is 13 residues long. The CDR3 loop reads CASSPRGQYGYTF. The DNA of the CDR3 is TGTGCCAGCAGCCCAAGGGGCCAGTATGGCTACACCTTC.

The CDR3 sequence: CASSLGWGQGRSPLHF. In nucleotides, the CDR3 is TGCGCCAGCAGCTTGGGTTGGGGACAGGGTCGTTCACCCCTCCACTTT. This chain connects TRBV5-1 to TRBJ1-6; 9 nucleotides line up with TRBD1. The germline gives CDR1 SGHRS, CDR2 YFSETQ. The J segment lost 9 bases and the V segment lost 0 bases, leaving 7 bases of the junction unmatched. The CDR3 spans 16 residues. Combining the CDR3 with reference TRBV5-1 and TRBJ1-6 gives the whole variable domain KAGVTQTPRYLIKTRGQQVTLSCSPISGHRSVSWYQQTPGQGLQFLFEYFSETQRNKGNFPGRFSGRQFSNSRSEMNVSTLELGDSALYLCASSLGWGQGRSPLHFGNGTRLTVT.

This chain connects TRBV4-1 to TRBJ1-2; 7 nucleotides align to TRBD1. Germline assignment: CDR1 MGHRA and CDR2 YSYEKL. J lost 5 bases, V lost 1 base, and 7 bases had no gene match. This CDR3 has 15 amino acids. CDR3 sequence: CASSQVEGAGYGYTF. As DNA, the CDR3 is TGCGCCAGCAGCCAAGTAGAGGGGGCAGGTTATGGCTACACCTTC.

The chain uses TRBV5-5 and TRBJ2-1; D ambiguous. Germline CDR1 is SGHKS and CDR2 is YYEKEE (reference sequence). The ends were cut back, 0 bases at V and 8 bases at J, with 9 bases in the middle. This CDR3 spans 13 amino acids. The CDR3 DNA follows: TGTGCCAGCAGCTTGGACTTCCTCTATGAGCAGTTCTTC. Translated, it gives CASSLDFLYEQFF.

J is TRBJ1-1 and V is TRBV15; D ambiguous. The V end was cut by 2 bases, the J end by 4 bases, with 14 bases between. Germline assignment: CDR1 LNHNV and CDR2 YYDKDF (reference sequence). The CDR3 has 15 amino acids. CDR3 DNA: TGTGCCACCAGCAGACTCCCCTCCCCGGGCACTGAAGCTTTCTTT. This encodes CATSRLPSPGTEAFF. Variable domain in full (rest from reference TRBV15 and TRBJ1-1): DAMVIQNPRYQVTQFGKPVTLSCSQTLNHNVMYWYQQKSSQAPKLLFHYYDKDFNNEADTPDNFQSRRPNTSFCFLDIRSPGLGDTAMYLCATSRLPSPGTEAFFGQGTRLTVV.

The chain recombines TRBV7-2 with TRBJ2-7, with 10 positions matching TRBD2. Germline CDR1 SGHTA, CDR2 FQGNSA. The V segment lost 5 bases and the J segment 7 bases; nucleotides outside the gene matches: 5. CDR3 length equals 13 residues. In nucleotides, the CDR3 is TGTGCCAGCAGCGGGGGACTAGCGTCTGAGCAGTACTTC. It is translated as CASSGGLASEQYF.

The gene calls are TRBV7-3 and TRBJ2-6; 7 nucleotides match TRBD2. V trimming: 5 bases; J trimming: 0 bases; junction bases outside the gene matches: 7. The CDR3 is 17 amino acids. Germline-derived CDR1 and CDR2 are SGHTA and FQGTGA. For the CDR3, the DNA is TGTGCCAGCAGCGTACGGGGGGAAAGCTCTGGGGCCAACGTCCTGACTTTC. It is translated as CASSVRGESSGANVLTF.

CDR3 residues: CASSEFGGRYEQYF. The CDR3 DNA sequence: TGTGCCAGCAGTGAGTTCGGGGGGAGATACGAGCAGTACTTC. The rearrangement uses TRBV6-1 and TRBJ2-7, with 7 bases fitting TRBD2. The CDR3 covers 14 residues. The V segment lost 3 bases and the J segment 4 bases; nucleotides outside the gene matches: 6. Germline values: CDR1 MNHNS, CDR2 SASEGT.

This clone was detected only once. As DNA, the CDR3 is TGTGCCATCAGCGACTTCCTCTCTGGGGCCAACGTCCTGACTTTC. Translating it yields CAISDFLSGANVLTF. The rearrangement links TRBV10-3 to TRBJ2-6; D ambiguous. The CDR3 contains 15 residues. With 6 bases removed from V and 0 bases from J, the gap between germline ends came to 9 bases. The germline CDR1 and CDR2 sequences are ENHRY and SYGVKD.

V gene TRBV10-3 combines with J gene TRBJ2-5; TRBD2 matches 8 bases. Germline CDR1 ENHRY, CDR2 SYGVKD. This CDR3 has 13 amino acids. J lost 0 bases, V lost 7 bases, and 1 base had no gene match. CDR3 loop: CAIKAGDQETQYF. Written as DNA, the CDR3 is TGTGCCATCAAAGCGGGGGACCAAGAGACCCAGTACTTC.

CDR3 loop: CASSRRDRDPILFF. CDR3 DNA sequence: TGCGCCAGCAGCCGACGGGACAGGGACCCAATACTGTTTTTT. V gene TRBV4-1 combines with J gene TRBJ1-4, with 9 bases matching TRBD1. The junction had 10 bases not matched to a gene; V was cut back by 4 bases and J by 13 bases. Looked up from germline, CDR1 is MGHRA and CDR2 is YSYEKL. There are 14 residues in the CDR3.

The gene calls are TRBV19 and TRBJ2-1; 9 bases align to TRBD2. The CDR3 spans 16 residues. Trimming cost V 3 bases and J 0 bases; bases outside gene matches: 3. Germline V gives CDR1 LNHDA, CDR2 SQIVND (reference sequence). CDR3 bases: TGTGCCAGTAGTATTAGCGGGGGTAGCTCCTACAATGAGCAGTTCTTC. It translates to CASSISGGSSYNEQFF.

The chain links TRBV7-3 to TRBJ1-1; 8 bases match TRBD1. Trimming cost V 2 bases and J 5 bases; bases outside gene matches: 16. Germline-derived CDR1 and CDR2 are SGHTA and FQGTGA. CDR3 length: 18 amino acids. CDR3 DNA: TGTGCCAGCAGCTTAGGCAGGGGGCGCGACCTAAGAGGTACTGAAGCTTTCTTT. It translates to CASSLGRGRDLRGTEAFF.

This rearrangement joins TRBV7-9 to TRBJ2-2, with 10 bases fitting TRBD1. CDR3 size: 17 residues. J lost 3 bases, V lost 2 bases, and 6 bases had no gene match. Per the germline V gene, CDR1 is SEHNR and CDR2 is FQNEAQ (reference sequence). The CDR3 nucleotides are TGTGCCAGCAGCTTACCAGGGGGGACAGGGGACACCGGGGAGCTGTTTTTT. Its translation: CASSLPGGTGDTGELFF.

The chain couples TRBV5-1 to TRBJ2-7; 8 bases map to TRBD1. The CDR3 sequence is 14 residues long. CDR1 and CDR2 from the germline V gene are SGHRS and YFSETQ. J gave up 7 bases and V 6 bases, and 12 bases lay outside the gene matches. The CDR3 protein is CASTDLQGAGEQYF. The DNA of the CDR3 is TGCGCCAGCACTGATTTGCAGGGGGCAGGTGAGCAGTACTTC.

This chain uses TRBV5-6 with TRBJ1-2; TRBD1 matches at 7 bases. Germline V gene data show CDR1 as SGHDT and CDR2 as YYEEEE. The J segment lost 5 bases and the V segment lost 0 bases, leaving 4 bases of the junction unmatched. CDR3 length: 14 residues. The CDR3 loop reads CASSLEDRTYGYTF. In DNA form, the CDR3 reads TGTGCCAGCAGCTTGGAGGACAGGACTTATGGCTACACCTTC. The full variable domain, completed using reference TRBV5-6 and TRBJ1-2, is DAGVTQSPTHLIKTRGQQVTLRCSPKSGHDTVSWYQQALGQGPQFIFQYYEEEERQRGNFPDRFSGHQFPNYSSELNVNALLLGDSALYLCASSLEDRTYGYTFGSGTRLTVV.

The chain combines TRBV12-3 or TRBV12-4 with TRBJ2-2, with D tentatively TRBD2 (5 bases). Trimming left V 1 base short and J 7 bases short, with 7 bases between. This CDR3 contains 13 residues. The CDR3 nucleotides read TGTGCCAGCAGTTTAGGGAGCGGCGGGGAGCTGTTTTTT. It translates to CASSLGSGGELFF.

The V and J genes are TRBV24-1 and TRBJ1-4, with TRBD1 identical over 9 bases. This CDR3 region has 16 residues. Germline CDR1 KGHDR, CDR2 SFDVKD. Losses at the gene ends were 4 bases for V and 10 bases for J; bases not matched to a gene: 12. The CDR3 sequence: CATSDRTGDPGGKLFF. CDR3 DNA: TGTGCCACCAGTGACCGGACAGGGGACCCCGGGGGAAAACTGTTTTTT.

The rearrangement uses TRBV11-2 and TRBJ2-1, with TRBD2 matching over 10 bases. CDR1 and CDR2 (germline): SGHAT, FQNNGV. Germline trimming cut 5 bases from V and 3 bases from J; bases unmatched to any gene: 4. The CDR3 spans 15 residues. CDR3 sequence: CASSLGLAVYNEQFF. The DNA of the CDR3 is TGTGCCAGCAGCCTCGGACTAGCGGTCTACAATGAGCAGTTCTTC.

The chain recombines TRBV2 with TRBJ2-6; D ambiguous. V was shortened by 4 bases and J by 12 bases, with 16 bases between the two germline ends. In germline, CDR1 is SNHLY, CDR2 FYNNEI. The CDR3 is 14 residues long. CDR3 sequence (DNA): TGTGCCAGCAGTGGGGCCTGGGCACAGCCCGTCCTGACTTTC. Translation gives CASSGAWAQPVLTF.